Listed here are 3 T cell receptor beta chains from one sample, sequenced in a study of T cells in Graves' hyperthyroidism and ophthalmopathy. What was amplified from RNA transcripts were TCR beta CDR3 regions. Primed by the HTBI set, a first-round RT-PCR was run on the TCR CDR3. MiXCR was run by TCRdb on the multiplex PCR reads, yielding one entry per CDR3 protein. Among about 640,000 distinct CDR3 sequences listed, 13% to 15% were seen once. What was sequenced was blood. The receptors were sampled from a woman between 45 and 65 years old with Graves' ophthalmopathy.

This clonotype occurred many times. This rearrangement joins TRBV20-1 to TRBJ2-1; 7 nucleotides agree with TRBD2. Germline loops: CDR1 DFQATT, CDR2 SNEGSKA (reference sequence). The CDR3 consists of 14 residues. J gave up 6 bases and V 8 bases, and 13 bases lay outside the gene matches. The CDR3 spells CSTMGGGPGNEQFF. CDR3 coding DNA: TGCAGTACGATGGGGGGAGGGCCGGGCAATGAGCAGTTCTTC.

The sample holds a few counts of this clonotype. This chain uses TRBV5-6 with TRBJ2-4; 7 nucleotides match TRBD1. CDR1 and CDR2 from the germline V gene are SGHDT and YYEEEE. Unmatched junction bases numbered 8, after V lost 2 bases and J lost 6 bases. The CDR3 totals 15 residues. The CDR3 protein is CASSFIRGSGNIQYF. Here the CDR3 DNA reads TGTGCCAGCAGCTTCATCAGGGGGTCAGGAAACATTCAGTACTTC.

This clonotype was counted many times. The CDR3 DNA follows: TGTGCCAGCACCACTTTTCGAGGGAGTGGGCCCACAGATACGCAGTATTTT. This sequence encodes CASTTFRGSGPTDTQYF. V usage is TRBV27 and J usage is TRBJ2-3; TRBD2 might be the D (5 bases). Germline V gene sequence: CDR1 MNHEY, CDR2 SMNVEV (reference sequence). V dropped 7 bases and J dropped 2 bases, with 22 bases sitting between them. This CDR3 comprises 17 residues.